These 27 T cell receptor beta chains were all obtained from the same sample, sequenced in a study of control samples from healthy donors and cancer patients. Sequencing used immunoSEQ multiplex PCR; TCRdb keeps in-frame clones, though not all of them. This table has nearly 200,000 clones, around 90% appearing once. Source material: blood. These receptors were taken from a man under 40 in good health.

This rearrangement joins TRBV12-3 or TRBV12-4 to TRBJ1-4; D remains unclear. The V end lost 7 bases, the J end lost 6 bases, and 12 bases lay between the germline ends. CDR3 length equals 13 residues. The CDR3, as DNA: TGTGCCAGCACCCCGTCCTTGGATGAAAAACTGTTTTTT. Its translation is CASTPSLDEKLFF.

The chain has TRBV6-5 and TRBJ1-4, with D possibly matching TRBD1 (5 bases). The CDR3 extends over 14 amino acids. Germline V lookup: CDR1 MNHEY, CDR2 SVGAGI. The V end was cut by 6 bases, the J end by 7 bases, with 15 bases between. CDR3: CASSPSPQGEKLFF. The CDR3 nucleotides read TGTGCCAGCAGCCCGAGCCCCCAGGGTGAAAAACTGTTTTTT.

As concerns this clone: Sequence at one end of the junction differs from germline and may be a read error. J is TRBJ2-1 and V is TRBV3-1 (or the pseudogene TRBV3-2); tentatively, D is TRBD1 (6 bases). The CDR3 extends over 12 amino acids. The germline CDR1 and CDR2 sequences are LGHDT and YNNKEL (reference sequence). CDR3 sequence: CASSHLRGDWVF. The DNA of the CDR3 is TGTGCCAGCAGCCACCTCAGGGGCGACTGGGTCTTC.

The chain links TRBV7-9 to TRBJ2-3; D possibly corresponds to TRBD1 (6 bases). The CDR3 is 16 amino acids. The germline gives CDR1 SEHNR, CDR2 FQNEAQ (reference sequence). The V end lost 5 bases, the J end lost 7 bases, and 22 bases lay between the germline ends. The DNA for the CDR3 is TGTGCCAGCAGCCCGGACAGCCAGATACGCGGACATACGCAGTATTTT. Its protein is CASSPDSQIRGHTQYF.

This clone appeared a few times. The rearrangement joins TRBV2 to TRBJ2-2; D not resolved. The germline gives CDR1 SNHLY, CDR2 FYNNEI. This CDR3 is built from 15 residues. V was pared by 4 bases and J by 4 bases, with 13 bases between. Here the CDR3 DNA reads TGTGCCAGCAGTGTGATCCCATCGGGCACCGGGGAGCTGTTTTTT. It is translated as CASSVIPSGTGELFF.

The chain carries TRBV6-5 and TRBJ1-1; D is uncertain. The germline gives CDR1 MNHEY, CDR2 SVGAGI. The germline V and J ends were trimmed by 4 bases and 8 bases, with 8 bases remaining between them. The CDR3 totals 11 residues. CDR3 residues: CASSSPREAFF. As DNA, the CDR3 is TGTGCCAGCAGTTCCCCCAGGGAAGCTTTCTTT.

The V call is TRBV30, the J call TRBJ1-5; D remains ambiguous. There are 14 residues in the CDR3. Germline CDR1 GTSNPN, CDR2 SVGIG (reference sequence). V lost 0 bases and J lost 5, with 11 bases in between. DNA for the CDR3: TGTGCCTGGAGTGTAGGAGGAGTTTATCAGCCCCAGCATTTT. This sequence encodes CAWSVGGVYQPQHF.

The chain carries TRBV7-2 and TRBJ1-1; D gene unclear. The CDR3 runs 13 residues. Trimming took 4 bases from V and 1 from J, leaving 7 bases between them. Germline loops: CDR1 SGHTA, CDR2 FQGNSA. Here the CDR3 reads CASSSHGNTEAFF. CDR3 coding DNA: TGTGCCAGCAGCTCCCATGGGAACACTGAAGCTTTCTTT. The complete variable domain, with remaining parts taken from reference TRBV7-2 and TRBJ1-1, reads GAGVSQSPSNKVTEKGKDVELRCDPISGHTALYWYRQSLGQGLEFLIYFQGNSAPDKSGLPSDRFSAERTGGSVSTLTIQRTQQEDSAVYLCASSSHGNTEAFFGQGTRLTVV.

V usage is TRBV7-8 and J usage is TRBJ2-2; the match to TRBD1 covers 8 bases. The CDR3 consists of 15 residues. J lost 4 bases, V lost 4 bases, and 5 bases had no gene match. The germline V gene has CDR1 SGHVS and CDR2 FQNEAQ. DNA of the CDR3: TGTGCCAGCAGCTCCATGACAGGGGTCACCGGGGAGCTGTTTTTT. Translation: CASSSMTGVTGELFF.

The chain has TRBV6-5 and TRBJ1-2, with a tentative D call TRBD1 (6 bases). CDR1 is MNHEY, CDR2 SVGAGI, per germline. CDR3 size: 13 residues. The V end lost 4 bases, the J end lost 6 bases, and 12 bases lay between the germline ends. CDR3 region: CASSWNRDDGYTF. DNA for the CDR3: TGTGCCAGCAGTTGGAACAGGGATGATGGCTACACCTTC.

This chain uses TRBV5-8 with TRBJ1-5; TRBD1 matches at 8 bases. J was trimmed by 4 bases and V by 3 bases; bases with no gene match: 6. Germline-derived CDR1 and CDR2 are SGHTS and YDEGEE. This CDR3 has 15 amino acids. Here the CDR3 reads CASSYHTGGNQPQHF. The CDR3 DNA sequence: TGTGCCAGCAGCTATCACACAGGGGGAAATCAGCCCCAGCATTTT.

The chain joins TRBV5-1 to TRBJ2-5; 10 bases are shared with TRBD1. The CDR3 has 15 residues. Trimming removed 0 bases from V and 3 bases from J; junction bases left unmatched: 2. The germline V gene encodes CDR1 SGHRS and CDR2 YFSETQ. The CDR3 protein is CASSLGGTGEETQYF. CDR3 bases: TGCGCCAGCAGCTTGGGAGGGACAGGGGAAGAGACCCAGTACTTC.

The V call is TRBV25-1, the J call TRBJ2-2; TRBD2 agrees at 7 bases. V lost 7 bases to trimming and J lost 6 bases; unmatched junction nucleotides: 8. This CDR3 contains 14 residues. The germline V gene has CDR1 MGHDK and CDR2 SYGVNS. In DNA, the CDR3 is TGTGCCAGCACACCGGGAGGAGGTCCCGGGGAGCTGTTTTTT. It codes for CASTPGGGPGELFF.

The chain recombines TRBV5-8 with TRBJ2-1, with 11 bases identical to TRBD2. The CDR3 contains 16 residues. Germline V lookup: CDR1 SGHTS, CDR2 YDEGEE. The junction had 13 bases not matched to a gene; V was cut back by 4 bases and J by 10 bases. The CDR3 coding sequence is TGTGCCAGCAGCAAACTTAGCGGGGGGGCTCCAGGGGAGCAGTTCTTC. Its protein is CASSKLSGGAPGEQFF.

This chain joins TRBV2 and TRBJ2-3; D possibly matches TRBD1 or TRBD2 (5 bases each). Per germline, CDR1 SNHLY and CDR2 FYNNEI. V dropped 7 bases and J dropped 5 bases, with 13 bases sitting between them. The CDR3 spans 13 residues. The CDR3 loop is CASMVGVGDTQYF. For the CDR3, the DNA is TGTGCCAGCATGGTGGGGGTGGGAGATACGCAGTATTTT.

The CDR3 loop reads CASSSGGEKLFF. CDR3 DNA: TGTGCCAGCTCATCAGGGGGTGAAAAACTGTTTTTT. This chain links TRBV18 with TRBJ1-4; TRBD1 matches at 7 bases. Trimming at V came to 5 bases and at J to 7 bases, leaving 1 base not matched to a gene. This CDR3 is built from 12 residues. Germline V CDR1 and CDR2: KGHSH, LQKENI.

V usage is TRBV6-5 and J usage is TRBJ1-2, with 8 bases fitting TRBD1. Germline values: CDR1 MNHEY, CDR2 SVGAGI. The CDR3 extends over 16 amino acids. V lost 4 bases to trimming and J lost 6 bases; unmatched junction nucleotides: 13. The DNA of the CDR3 is TGTGCCAGCAGTTCCCCTCGAACAGGGGGGCTTGATGGCTACACCTTC. This gives the protein CASSSPRTGGLDGYTF.

The chain employs TRBV4-2 and TRBJ2-1; D is uncertain. The V end lost 0 bases, the J end lost 12 bases, and 15 bases lay between the germline ends. This CDR3 contains 14 residues. The germline gives CDR1 LGHNA, CDR2 YNFKEQ. DNA for the CDR3: TGTGCCAGCAGCCAAGATCGGGCGCGGCTTGGGCAGTTCTTC. Protein: CASSQDRARLGQFF.

The V call is TRBV12-5, the J call TRBJ2-3; D is possibly TRBD1 or TRBD2 (5 bases each). The germline V gene encodes CDR1 LGHNT and CDR2 FRNRAP. V shed 4 bases and J shed 6 bases, with 35 bases lying between them. This CDR3 spans 21 amino acids. The CDR3 protein is CASGSDGPGSGPGTPWDTQYF. In nucleotides, the CDR3 is TGTGCTAGTGGTTCCGACGGTCCCGGTTCGGGGCCCGGGACCCCGTGGGATACGCAGTATTTT. The full variable domain, with the rest looked up from reference TRBV12-5 and TRBJ2-3, is DARVTQTPRHKVTEMGQEVTMRCQPILGHNTVFWYRQTMMQGLELLAYFRNRAPLDDSGMPKDRFSAEMPDATLATLKIQPSEPRDSAVYFCASGSDGPGSGPGTPWDTQYFGPGTRLTVL.

This chain links TRBV5-4 with TRBJ1-2, with 7 bases lining up with TRBD1. Germline assignment: CDR1 SGHNT and CDR2 YYREEE (reference sequence). J was trimmed by 2 bases and V by 4 bases; bases with no gene match: 5. The CDR3 totals 14 residues. As DNA, the CDR3 is TGTGCCAGCAGCGCTGGGACAGCCAACTATGGCTACACCTTC. This translates into CASSAGTANYGYTF.

The V call is TRBV7-2, the J call TRBJ2-3; 8 positions match TRBD2. Germline V gene lookup returns CDR1 SGHTA and CDR2 FQGNSA. CDR3 length: 16 amino acids. The J segment lost 3 bases and the V segment lost 4 bases, leaving 9 bases of the junction unmatched. CDR3 amino acids: CASSSRQRGPTDTQYF. The CDR3 DNA sequence: TGTGCCAGCAGCTCCCGCCAGCGGGGGCCTACAGATACGCAGTATTTT.

The rearrangement links TRBV27 to TRBJ1-1; D is perhaps TRBD1 (5 bases). Per germline, CDR1 MNHEY and CDR2 SMNVEV (reference sequence). Between the trimmed V and J ends, which lost 3 bases and 1 base, there was a span of 9 bases. CDR3 size: 14 residues. CDR3 region: CASSFFQGNTEAFF. The CDR3 nucleotides read TGTGCCAGCAGTTTTTTCCAGGGGAACACTGAAGCTTTCTTT.

V is TRBV6-5 and J is TRBJ1-2; the D gene is possibly TRBD1 (5 bases). CDR3 length equals 13 residues. V lost 8 bases and J 2 bases, leaving 12 bases between the germline ends. Germline-derived CDR1 and CDR2 are MNHEY and SVGAGI. The CDR3 DNA is TGTGCCAGCCATACCGGGACGAACTATGGCTACACCTTC. It translates to CASHTGTNYGYTF.

The V gene is TRBV3-1 (or the pseudogene TRBV3-2), the J gene TRBJ1-2; 12 nucleotides align to TRBD1. Germline lookup yields CDR1 LGHDT and CDR2 YNNKEL (reference sequence). The trim removed 4 bases at V and 6 bases at J, leaving 6 bases unmatched. CDR3 size: 15 residues. The CDR3 nucleotides are TGTGCCAGCAGCCTCTGGGACAGGGGGCCGGATGGCTACACCTTC. Protein product: CASSLWDRGPDGYTF.

The V and J genes are TRBV11-2 and TRBJ1-2; D remains unclear. The germline gives CDR1 SGHAT, CDR2 FQNNGV. This CDR3 has 14 amino acids. The V and J ends lost 1 base and 1 base respectively, with 7 bases between them. Here the CDR3 DNA reads TGTGCCAGCAGCTTAGGCAGCTTTAACTATGGCTACACCTTC. Translated, it gives CASSLGSFNYGYTF.

V and J are TRBV25-1 and TRBJ2-3; either TRBD1 or TRBD2 may supply D (5 bases each). Germline V lookup: CDR1 MGHDK, CDR2 SYGVNS. V shed 4 bases and J shed 7 bases, with 21 bases lying between them. This CDR3 has 16 residues. In DNA, the CDR3 is TGTGCCAGCAGTGGTTGGGGACCCGAACTACGGAATACGCAGTATTTT. Protein product: CASSGWGPELRNTQYF.

The chain uses TRBV27 and TRBJ1-4; 7 positions agree with TRBD1. Germline CDR1 is MNHEY and CDR2 is SMNVEV (reference sequence). The junction had 12 bases not matched to a gene; V was cut back by 5 bases and J by 0 bases. CDR3 length: 18 amino acids. The CDR3 here is CASSPHRGGPPTNEKLFF. CDR3 DNA: TGTGCCAGCAGTCCGCACAGGGGAGGCCCACCAACTAATGAAAAACTGTTTTTT.